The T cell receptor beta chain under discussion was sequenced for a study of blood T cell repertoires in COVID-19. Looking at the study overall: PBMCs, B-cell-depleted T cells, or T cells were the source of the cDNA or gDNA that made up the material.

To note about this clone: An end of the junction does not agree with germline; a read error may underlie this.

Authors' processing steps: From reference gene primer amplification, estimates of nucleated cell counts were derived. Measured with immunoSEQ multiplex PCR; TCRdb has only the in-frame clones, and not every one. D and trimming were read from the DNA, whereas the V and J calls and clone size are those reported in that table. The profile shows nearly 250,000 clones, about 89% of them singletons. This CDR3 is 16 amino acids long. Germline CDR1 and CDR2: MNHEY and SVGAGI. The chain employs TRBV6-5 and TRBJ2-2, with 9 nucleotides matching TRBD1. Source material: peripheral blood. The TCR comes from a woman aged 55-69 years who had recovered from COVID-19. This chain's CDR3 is CVSSYNRGLGTGELFF. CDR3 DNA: TGTGTCAGCAGTTACAACAGGGGGCTGGGCACCGGGGAGCTGTTTTTT.